This TCR beta chain was sequenced during a study of early T cells in non-severe SARS-CoV-2 infection. Molecules of cDNA were individually given unique molecular identifiers that were attached to them. TCRdb re-derived calls from the 5' RACE reads in MiXCR, one entry per CDR3 protein. The sample carries 85,000 to 95,000 distinct CDR3 sequences, under 15% recorded once. Looked up from germline, CDR1 is MNHEY and CDR2 is SMNVEV (reference sequence). Trimming shortened V by 3 bases and J by 5 bases, and 3 bases separated the two germline ends. This CDR3 region has 11 residues. The clonotype originates from an adult who was a healthcare worker with PCR-confirmed SARS-CoV-2 infection or an uninfected control (not recorded which). The sample was whole blood. This chain connects TRBV27 to TRBJ2-3; no clear D. The CDR3, as DNA: TGTGCCAGCAGTTTGCGAGATACGCAGTATTTT. Protein sequence: CASSLRDTQYF.